The T cell receptor (beta chain) described here comes from a study of blood T cell repertoires in COVID-19. CDR1 and CDR2 (germline): SGHTA, FQGNSA. The CDR3 runs to 13 residues. V gave up 3 bases and J gave up 4 bases, with 9 bases separating them. Clones were sequenced by immunoSEQ multiplex PCR, and TCRdb holds only the in-frame ones, with some missing. The sample lists 120,000 to 150,000 clones; around 82% were seen once. Material for sequencing was peripheral blood. This clonotype originated in a man between 60 and 75 years old with acute or convalescent COVID-19. The chain joins TRBV7-2 to TRBJ2-5, with D possibly TRBD2 on 5 matching bases. The CDR3 spells CASSFSEGETQYF. The CDR3 DNA reads as TGTGCCAGCAGCTTCAGCGAGGGAGAGACCCAGTACTTC.